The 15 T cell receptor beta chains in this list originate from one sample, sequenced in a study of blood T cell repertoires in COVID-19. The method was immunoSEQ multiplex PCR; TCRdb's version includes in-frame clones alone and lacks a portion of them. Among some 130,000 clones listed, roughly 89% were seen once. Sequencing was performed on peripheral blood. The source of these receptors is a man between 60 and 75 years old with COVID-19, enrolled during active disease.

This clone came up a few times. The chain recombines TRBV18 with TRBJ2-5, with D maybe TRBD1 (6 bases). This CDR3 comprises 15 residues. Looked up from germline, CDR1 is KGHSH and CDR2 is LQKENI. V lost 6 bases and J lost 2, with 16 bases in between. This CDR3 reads CASSLFRGTQETQYF. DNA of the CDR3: TGTGCCAGCTCCTTATTCAGGGGAACTCAAGAGACCCAGTACTTC. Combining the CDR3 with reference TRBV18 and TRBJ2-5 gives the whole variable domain NAGVMQNPRHLVRRRGQEARLRCSPMKGHSHVYWYRQLPEEGLKFMVYLQKENIIDESGMPKERFSAEFPKEGPSILRIQQVVRGDSAAYFCASSLFRGTQETQYFGPGTRLLVL.

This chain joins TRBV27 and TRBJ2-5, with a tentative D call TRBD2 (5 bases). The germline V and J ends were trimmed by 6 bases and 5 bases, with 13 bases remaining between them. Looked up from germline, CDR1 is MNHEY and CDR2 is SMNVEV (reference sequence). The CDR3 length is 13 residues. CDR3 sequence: CASREAVLETQYF. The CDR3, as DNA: TGTGCCAGCAGGGAGGCAGTTTTGGAGACCCAGTACTTC.

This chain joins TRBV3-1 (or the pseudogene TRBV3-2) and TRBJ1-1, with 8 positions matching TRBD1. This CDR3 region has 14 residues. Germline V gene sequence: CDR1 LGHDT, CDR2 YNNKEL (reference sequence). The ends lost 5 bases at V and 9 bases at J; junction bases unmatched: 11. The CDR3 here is CASSNRQGNQKAFF. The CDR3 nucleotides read TGTGCCAGCAGCAATAGACAGGGGAATCAGAAAGCTTTCTTT.

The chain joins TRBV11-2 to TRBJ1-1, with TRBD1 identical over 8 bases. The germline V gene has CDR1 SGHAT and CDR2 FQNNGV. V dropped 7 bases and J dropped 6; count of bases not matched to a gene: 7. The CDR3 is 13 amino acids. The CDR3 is CASNRQGMAEAFF. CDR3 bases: TGTGCCAGCAACCGACAGGGGATGGCTGAAGCTTTCTTT.

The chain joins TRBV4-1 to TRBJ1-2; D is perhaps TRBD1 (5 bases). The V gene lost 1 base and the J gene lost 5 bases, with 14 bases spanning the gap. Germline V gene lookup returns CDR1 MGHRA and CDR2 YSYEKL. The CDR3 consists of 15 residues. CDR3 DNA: TGCGCCAGCAGCCAAGGGGAGGGGCTGGGGTATGGCTACACCTTC. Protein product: CASSQGEGLGYGYTF.

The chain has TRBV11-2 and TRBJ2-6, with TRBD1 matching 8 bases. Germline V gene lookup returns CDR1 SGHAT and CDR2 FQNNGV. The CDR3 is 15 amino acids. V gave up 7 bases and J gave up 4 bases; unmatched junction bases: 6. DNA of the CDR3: TGTGCCAGCAATCAGGGGGCGGGAGGGGCCAACGTCCTGACTTTC. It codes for CASNQGAGGANVLTF.

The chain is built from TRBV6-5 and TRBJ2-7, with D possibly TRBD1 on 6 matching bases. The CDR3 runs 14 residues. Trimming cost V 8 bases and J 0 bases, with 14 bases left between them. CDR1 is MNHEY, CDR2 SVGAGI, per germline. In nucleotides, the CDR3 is TGTGCCAGCGGGAAAAAGGGGGACTCCTACGAGCAGTACTTC. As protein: CASGKKGDSYEQYF.

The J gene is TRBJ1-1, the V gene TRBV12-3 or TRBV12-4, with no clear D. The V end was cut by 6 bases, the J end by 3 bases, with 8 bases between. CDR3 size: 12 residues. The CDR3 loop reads CASRAVYTEAFF. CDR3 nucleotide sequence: TGTGCCAGCAGAGCGGTTTACACTGAAGCTTTCTTT.

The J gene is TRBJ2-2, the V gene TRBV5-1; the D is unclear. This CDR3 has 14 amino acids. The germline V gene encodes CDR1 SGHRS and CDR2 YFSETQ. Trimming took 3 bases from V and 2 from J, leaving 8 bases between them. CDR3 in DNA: TGCGCCAGCAGCTCCGACACAAACACCGGGGAGCTGTTTTTT. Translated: CASSSDTNTGELFF.

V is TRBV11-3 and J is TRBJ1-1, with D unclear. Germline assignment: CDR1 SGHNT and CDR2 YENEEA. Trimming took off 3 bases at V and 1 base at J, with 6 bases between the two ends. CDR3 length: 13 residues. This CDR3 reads CASSFRSNTEAFF. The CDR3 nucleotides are TGTGCCAGCAGCTTTAGATCGAACACTGAAGCTTTCTTT. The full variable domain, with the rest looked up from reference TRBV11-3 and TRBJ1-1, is EAGVVQSPRYKIIEKKQPVAFWCNPISGHNTLYWYLQNLGQGPELLIRYENEEAVDDSQLPKDRFSAERLKGVDSTLKIQPAELGDSAVYLCASSFRSNTEAFFGQGTRLTVV.

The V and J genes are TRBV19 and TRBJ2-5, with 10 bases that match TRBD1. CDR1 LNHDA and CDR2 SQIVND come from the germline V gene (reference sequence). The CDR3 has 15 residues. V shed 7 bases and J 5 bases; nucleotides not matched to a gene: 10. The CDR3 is CASTHVTGGRETQYF. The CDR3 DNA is TGTGCCAGTACCCACGTGACAGGGGGCAGGGAGACCCAGTACTTC.

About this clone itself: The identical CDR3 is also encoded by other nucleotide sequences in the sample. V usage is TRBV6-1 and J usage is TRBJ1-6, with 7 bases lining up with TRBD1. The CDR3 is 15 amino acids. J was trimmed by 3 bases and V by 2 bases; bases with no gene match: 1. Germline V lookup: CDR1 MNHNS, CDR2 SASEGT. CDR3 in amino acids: CASSERDSYNSPLHF. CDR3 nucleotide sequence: TGTGCCAGCAGTGAACGGGACAGCTATAATTCACCCCTCCACTTT.

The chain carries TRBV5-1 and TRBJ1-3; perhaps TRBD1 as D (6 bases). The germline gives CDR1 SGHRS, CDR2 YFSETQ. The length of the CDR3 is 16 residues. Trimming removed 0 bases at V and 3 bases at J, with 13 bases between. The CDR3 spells CASSLEQGLYGNTIYF. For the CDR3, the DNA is TGCGCCAGCAGCTTGGAGCAGGGGCTTTATGGAAACACCATATATTTT.

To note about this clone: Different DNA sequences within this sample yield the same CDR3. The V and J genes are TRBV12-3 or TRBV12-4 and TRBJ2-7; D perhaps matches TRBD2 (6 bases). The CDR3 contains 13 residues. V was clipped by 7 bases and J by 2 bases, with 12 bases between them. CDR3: CASTRGGTYEQYF. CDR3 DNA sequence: TGTGCCAGCACTCGTGGGGGGACCTACGAGCAGTACTTC.

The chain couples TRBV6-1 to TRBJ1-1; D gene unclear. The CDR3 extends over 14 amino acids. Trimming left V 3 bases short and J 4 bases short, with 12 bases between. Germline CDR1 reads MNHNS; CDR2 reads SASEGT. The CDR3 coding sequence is TGTGCCAGCAGTGAGGTACATCTAGTCACTGAAGCTTTCTTT. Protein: CASSEVHLVTEAFF.